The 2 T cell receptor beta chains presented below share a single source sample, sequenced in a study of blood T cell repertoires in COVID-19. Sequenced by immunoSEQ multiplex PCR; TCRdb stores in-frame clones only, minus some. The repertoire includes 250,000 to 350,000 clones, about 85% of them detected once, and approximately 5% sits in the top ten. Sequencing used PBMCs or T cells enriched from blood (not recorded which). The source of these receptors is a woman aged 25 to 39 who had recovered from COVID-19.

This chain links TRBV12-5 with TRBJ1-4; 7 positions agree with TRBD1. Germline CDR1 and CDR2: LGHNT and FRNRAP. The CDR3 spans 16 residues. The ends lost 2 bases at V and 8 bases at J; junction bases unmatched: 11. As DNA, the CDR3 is TGTGCTAGTGGTTTGCACACAGGGGTTTGGCGAGAAAAACTGTTTTTT. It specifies CASGLHTGVWREKLFF.

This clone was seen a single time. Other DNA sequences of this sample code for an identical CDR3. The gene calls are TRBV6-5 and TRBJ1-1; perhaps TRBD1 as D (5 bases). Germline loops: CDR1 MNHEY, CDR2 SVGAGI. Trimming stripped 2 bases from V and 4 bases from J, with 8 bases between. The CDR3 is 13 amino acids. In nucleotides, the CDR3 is TGTGCCAGCAGTTACCCCGGGGGCACTGAAGCTTTCTTT. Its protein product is CASSYPGGTEAFF.